This passage covers 16 T cell receptor beta chains from one sample sequenced in a study of cytomegalovirus exposure and HLA in healthy donors. The PCR ran on 60 Vbeta and 13 Jbeta primers. Assay: immunoSEQ multiplex PCR; the TCRdb copy retains only in-frame clones and omits some. This table holds tens of thousands of clones, 82% found once. Sample: PBMCs. Receptors originate from a man aged 18-30 years in good health and CMV-seronegative.

The CDR3 sequence: CASSLERTVYGYTF. CDR3 nucleotides: TGCGCCAGCAGCTTGGAACGGACAGTTTATGGCTACACCTTC. The rearrangement uses TRBV5-1 and TRBJ1-2; perhaps TRBD1 as D (6 bases). The CDR3 extends over 14 amino acids. From germline, CDR1 is SGHRS and CDR2 YFSETQ. Trimming took off 0 bases at V and 5 bases at J, with 11 bases between the two ends.

V and J are TRBV19 and TRBJ2-5; D is ambiguous. The DNA end favors TRBJ2-7, so the J call may be wrong. Germline values: CDR1 LNHDA, CDR2 SQIVND (reference sequence). The CDR3 covers 13 residues. The CDR3 region is CASSIGGGYEQYF. As DNA, the CDR3 is TGTGCCAGTAGTATAGGCGGCGGCTACGAGCAGTACTTC.

The chain employs TRBV28 and TRBJ1-4; possibly TRBD1 for D (6 bases). CDR3 length: 15 residues. Trimming stripped 2 bases from V and 8 bases from J, with 15 bases between. Germline assignment: CDR1 MDHEN and CDR2 SYDVKM. The CDR3 DNA reads TGTGCCAGCAGTTTAGGGGGGGGCGCAAGAGAAAAACTGTTTTTT. Protein sequence: CASSLGGGAREKLFF.

J is TRBJ1-5 and V is TRBV27; D may be TRBD1 (5 bases). The V end was cut by 5 bases, the J end by 0 bases, with 23 bases between. CDR1 is MNHEY and CDR2 is SMNVEV in the germline V gene (reference sequence). This CDR3 region has 19 residues. CDR3 protein: CASSAQGHTPLFSNQPQHF. In DNA form, the CDR3 reads TGTGCCAGCAGTGCCCAGGGTCACACACCTTTATTTAGCAATCAGCCCCAGCATTTT.

Note on this clone: The same CDR3 arises from other DNA sequences in this sample as well. The V call is TRBV30, the J call TRBJ1-1; D gene ambiguous. Between the trimmed V and J ends, which lost 1 base and 6 bases, there was a span of 9 bases. Germline CDR1 and CDR2: GTSNPN and SVGIG (reference sequence). The CDR3 spans 12 residues. For the CDR3, the DNA is TGTGCCTGGAGTGGGGCTACGTCTGAAGCTTTCTTT. Translating gives CAWSGATSEAFF. Using reference TRBV30 and TRBJ1-1 for the parts outside the CDR3, the full variable domain is SQTIHQWPATLVQPVGSPLSLECTVEGTSNPNLYWYRQAAGRGLQLLFYSVGIGQISSEVPQNLSASRPQDRQFILSSKKLLLSDSGFYLCAWSGATSEAFFGQGTRLTVV.

The count of this clone is one. V gene TRBV6-1 combines with J gene TRBJ1-4; D is uncertain. The CDR3 loop spans 16 amino acids. Per the germline V gene, CDR1 is MNHNS and CDR2 is SASEGT. The V end lost 2 bases, the J end lost 0 bases, and 10 bases lay between the germline ends. The CDR3 DNA reads as TGTGCCAGCAGTGAAAGACGGACTTCAACTAATGAAAAACTGTTTTTT. Translating it yields CASSERRTSTNEKLFF.

The J gene is TRBJ2-3, the V gene TRBV4-1; 10 positions match TRBD2. The CDR3 is 15 amino acids. Germline V gene data show CDR1 as MGHRA and CDR2 as YSYEKL. V was pared by 3 bases and J by 3 bases, with 3 bases of the junction left unmatched. In DNA form, the CDR3 reads TGCGCCAGCAGCCAGACTAGCGGGCGAACAGATACGCAGTATTTT. It is translated as CASSQTSGRTDTQYF.

The rearrangement joins TRBV5-1 to TRBJ1-1, with D unclear. The CDR3 length is 13 residues. Germline CDR1 SGHRS, CDR2 YFSETQ. V lost 1 base and J 9 bases, leaving 13 bases between the germline ends. CDR3 sequence (DNA): TGCGCCAGCAGCTTGTTCGGTTCTGAAAAAGCTTTCTTT. Its translation: CASSLFGSEKAFF.

The rearrangement links TRBV6-6 to TRBJ1-5, with unresolved D. The CDR3 length is 13 residues. The germline CDR1 and CDR2 sequences are MNHNY and SVGAGI (reference sequence). V dropped 1 base and J dropped 4 bases, with 5 bases sitting between them. The CDR3 DNA reads TGTGCCAGCAGTTACTTGGAGAATCAGCCCCAGCATTTT. Amino acid sequence: CASSYLENQPQHF.

This clone was seen only once. The J gene is TRBJ2-1, the V gene TRBV13, with D perhaps matching TRBD1 (5 bases). The germline gives CDR1 PRHDT, CDR2 FYEKMQ (reference sequence). V lost 3 bases to trimming and J lost 0 bases, with 18 bases between them. The CDR3 totals 18 residues. The DNA for the CDR3 is TGTGCCAGCAGCTTCAGGGCTAACCCCCAGAGCTCCTACAATGAGCAGTTCTTC. As protein: CASSFRANPQSSYNEQFF. Variable domain in full (rest from reference TRBV13 and TRBJ2-1): AAGVIQSPRHLIKEKRETATLKCYPIPRHDTVYWYQQGPGQDPQFLISFYEKMQSDKGSIPDRFSAQQFSDYHSELNMSSLELGDSALYFCASSFRANPQSSYNEQFFGPGTRLTVL.

V gene TRBV29-1 combines with J gene TRBJ2-7, with D hard to call. Trimming pared 3 bases from V and 4 bases from J, leaving 4 bases between. Germline V lookup: CDR1 SQVTM, CDR2 ANQGSEA. CDR3 size: 10 residues. The CDR3 nucleotides read TGCAGCGTTGATCCTTACGAGCAGTACTTC. Its protein is CSVDPYEQYF.

The chain joins TRBV10-3 to TRBJ2-3; 8 nucleotides line up with TRBD1. The V segment lost 7 bases and the J segment 0 bases; nucleotides outside the gene matches: 6. The CDR3 contains 15 residues. Per germline, CDR1 ENHRY and CDR2 SYGVKD. As DNA, the CDR3 is TGTGCCATCACCGACGGACAGGGTAGCACAGATACGCAGTATTTT. Protein sequence: CAITDGQGSTDTQYF.

V and J are TRBV7-9 and TRBJ1-5; D uncertain. CDR1 is SEHNR and CDR2 is FQNEAQ in the germline V gene (reference sequence). V was cut by 0 bases and J by 7 bases, with 7 bases left in between. The CDR3 is 13 amino acids. The CDR3 sequence is CASSLAGEQPQHF. The DNA of the CDR3 is TGTGCCAGCAGCTTAGCCGGGGAACAGCCCCAGCATTTT.

V is TRBV15 and J is TRBJ1-2, with D tentatively TRBD1 (5 bases). Germline V gene sequence: CDR1 LNHNV, CDR2 YYDKDF (reference sequence). With 5 bases removed from V and 2 bases from J, the gap between germline ends came to 12 bases. The CDR3 runs 14 residues. The CDR3, as DNA: TGTGCCACCAGCGGGGGGTCCCGGAACTATGGCTACACCTTC. Translating it yields CATSGGSRNYGYTF.

This clone appeared a single time. The V gene is TRBV7-6, the J gene TRBJ2-1; 9 bases align to TRBD2. The V gene's germline CDR1 is SGHVS and CDR2 FNYEAQ. Trimming took 3 bases from V and 7 from J; bases not matched to a gene: 7. The CDR3 contains 15 residues. In DNA, the CDR3 is TGTGCCAGCAGCTTTGGGCGGGAGGGCGTGAATGAGCAGTTCTTC. This codes for CASSFGREGVNEQFF.

The chain couples TRBV5-1 to TRBJ1-5; possible D gene TRBD1, 6 bases. The germline V and J ends were trimmed by 3 bases and 3 bases, with 13 bases remaining between them. The germline gives CDR1 SGHRS, CDR2 YFSETQ. The CDR3 loop spans 15 amino acids. Here the CDR3 reads CASSWGGADNQPQHF. The CDR3 bases are TGCGCCAGCAGCTGGGGGGGGGCAGACAATCAGCCCCAGCATTTT.